One TCR beta chain is described in this entry. This sample's treatment: randomized to nivolumab then ipilimumab (arm A) or the reverse (arm B). This specimen belongs to a study of sequential checkpoint blockade in melanoma. Study in general: First-line arms were nivolumab then ipilimumab, or the reverse, randomized 1:1.

Generated by immunoSEQ multiplex PCR, the TCRdb table keeps only in-frame clones and is missing some. The table lists several thousand clones, around a quarter of them singletons. J gave up 5 bases and V 8 bases, and 11 bases lay outside the gene matches. Germline values: CDR1 SGHNT, CDR2 YENEEA. This CDR3 has 16 residues. The chain joins TRBV11-3 to TRBJ2-3; 12 nucleotides line up with TRBD2. The specimen comprised tumor tissue (inferred from file names), sampled from a patient given nivolumab and ipilimumab in sequence. This sequence was found in a human donor with melanoma. CDR3 sequence reads: CASAYSLAGGVDTQYF. In DNA, the CDR3 is TGTGCCAGCGCCTATTCCCTAGCGGGAGGGGTAGATACGCAGTATTTT. The complete variable domain, with remaining parts taken from reference TRBV11-3 and TRBJ2-3, reads EAGVVQSPRYKIIEKKQPVAFWCNPISGHNTLYWYLQNLGQGPELLIRYENEEAVDDSQLPKDRFSAERLKGVDSTLKIQPAELGDSAVYLCASAYSLAGGVDTQYFGPGTRLTVL.